This passage covers 27 T cell receptor beta chains from one sample sequenced in a study of cytomegalovirus exposure and HLA in healthy donors. PCR used 60 Vbeta primers and 13 Jbeta primers. The assay was immunoSEQ multiplex PCR, and TCRdb's table has in-frame clones only and misses some. The sample lists 95,000 to 150,000 clones, about 75% seen once, with 30% in the top ten. The sequencing input was PBMCs. The receptors stem from a man between 60 and 75 years old in good health and CMV-seropositive.

V usage is TRBV7-2 and J usage is TRBJ2-3; TRBD2 matches 12 bases. Germline V gene sequence: CDR1 SGHTA, CDR2 FQGNSA. The CDR3 spans 16 residues. Losses at the gene ends were 3 bases for V and 2 bases for J; bases not matched to a gene: 3. CDR3 sequence (DNA): TGTGCCAGCAGCTTCGGACTAGCGGGGATCACAGATACGCAGTATTTT. Translated, it gives CASSFGLAGITDTQYF. The variable domain in full, with the rest retrieved from reference TRBV7-2 and TRBJ2-3, is GAGVSQSPSNKVTEKGKDVELRCDPISGHTALYWYRQSLGQGLEFLIYFQGNSAPDKSGLPSDRFSAERTGGSVSTLTIQRTQQEDSAVYLCASSFGLAGITDTQYFGPGTRLTVL.

This chain links TRBV5-1 with TRBJ2-2, with D possibly being TRBD2 (5 bases). From germline, CDR1 is SGHRS and CDR2 YFSETQ. This CDR3 is built from 12 residues. Deletions cut 1 base from V and 7 bases from J, with 5 bases between. CDR3 sequence: CASSLSGGELFF. The CDR3 nucleotides read TGCGCCAGCAGCTTGAGCGGCGGGGAGCTGTTTTTT.

The rearrangement uses TRBV7-9 and TRBJ1-4; D unresolved. The ends were cut back, 6 bases at V and 0 bases at J, with 8 bases in the middle. The CDR3 is 14 amino acids. CDR1 is SEHNR, CDR2 FQNEAQ, per germline (reference sequence). The CDR3 sequence is CASRPVATNEKLFF. In DNA, the CDR3 is TGTGCCAGCAGGCCAGTTGCAACTAATGAAAAACTGTTTTTT.

This clone was detected only once. V is TRBV5-5 and J is TRBJ1-5; D is perhaps TRBD1 (5 bases). This CDR3 comprises 14 residues. Deletions cut 2 bases from V and 4 bases from J, with 10 bases between. Germline lookup yields CDR1 SGHKS and CDR2 YYEKEE (reference sequence). CDR3 bases: TGTGCCAGCAGCTTCGGGCAGGGTAATCAGCCCCAGCATTTT. Its translation: CASSFGQGNQPQHF.

The chain has TRBV6-6 and TRBJ1-5; TRBD1 might be the D (6 bases). The CDR3 contains 15 residues. Germline CDR1 reads MNHNY; CDR2 reads SVGAGI (reference sequence). V was shortened by 4 bases and J by 5 bases, with 15 bases between the two germline ends. The CDR3 DNA sequence: TGTGCCAGCAGTTCTACAGGGAGAGTTGATCAGCCCCAGCATTTT. It translates to CASSSTGRVDQPQHF.

This clone was detected a few times. The rearrangement links TRBV25-1 to TRBJ2-1; 7 positions match TRBD2. Germline CDR1 and CDR2: MGHDK and SYGVNS. With 2 bases clipped from V and 8 bases from J, the junction kept 9 bases outside the gene matches. This CDR3 spans 15 amino acids. The CDR3 DNA reads TGTGCCAGCAGTGAAGGTGGGAGGGCCAGGGATGAGCAGTTCTTC. Amino acids: CASSEGGRARDEQFF.

A remark on this clone: The junction departs from germline at one end; a sequencing error may be responsible. The chain links TRBV5-1 to TRBJ1-4, with D perhaps matching TRBD1 (6 bases). The CDR3 consists of 16 residues. Germline CDR1 is SGHRS and CDR2 is YFSETQ. The CDR3 here is CASGLGALGANEKLLF. CDR3 nucleotide sequence: TGCGCCAGCGGCTTGGGGGCGTTGGGAGCTAATGAAAAACTGCTTTTT.

CDR3 loop: CASSAGTGGGNQPQHF. The CDR3 DNA sequence: TGTGCCAGCAGCGCAGGGACAGGGGGCGGAAATCAGCCCCAGCATTTT. The chain recombines TRBV11-2 with TRBJ1-5; 12 bases agree with TRBD1. CDR1 is SGHAT and CDR2 is FQNNGV in the germline V gene. J was trimmed by 4 bases and V by 5 bases; bases with no gene match: 6. This CDR3 has 16 residues.

The J gene is TRBJ1-1, the V gene TRBV18; 7 nucleotides match TRBD1. V was pared by 3 bases and J by 1 base, with 5 bases of the junction left unmatched. Looked up from germline, CDR1 is KGHSH and CDR2 is LQKENI. CDR3 size: 15 residues. In DNA form, the CDR3 reads TGTGCCAGCTCACCTGAGGGACAGAAGAACACTGAAGCTTTCTTT. This sequence encodes CASSPEGQKNTEAFF.

V is TRBV18 and J is TRBJ2-3; TRBD1 matches at 8 bases. CDR1 and CDR2 (germline): KGHSH, LQKENI. The CDR3 spans 15 residues. V was pared by 8 bases and J by 3 bases, with 10 bases of the junction left unmatched. The CDR3 protein is CASTPRQGRTDTQYF. In DNA, the CDR3 is TGTGCCAGCACCCCCCGACAGGGGAGGACAGATACGCAGTATTTT.

This chain joins TRBV29-1 and TRBJ1-1, with D maybe TRBD1 (5 bases). This CDR3 contains 14 residues. The germline gives CDR1 SQVTM, CDR2 ANQGSEA. V gave up 4 bases and J gave up 5 bases, with 17 bases separating them. The CDR3 spells CSVAQGGRTTEAFF. CDR3 nucleotide sequence: TGCAGCGTTGCCCAGGGAGGTCGAACAACTGAAGCTTTCTTT.

A note on this clone: One end of the junction varies from germline; a read error may be responsible. The genes are TRBV15 and TRBJ2-1; 12 nucleotides align to TRBD1. The CDR3 runs 18 residues. From germline, CDR1 is LNHNV and CDR2 YYDKDF (reference sequence). The CDR3 nucleotides read TGTGCCATCAGCGCTCTCCCGGGACAGGGGGCGGGGGGCAATGAGCAGTTCTTC. It is translated as CAISALPGQGAGGNEQFF.

The chain carries TRBV7-6 and TRBJ1-3; D possibly corresponds to TRBD1 (6 bases). The V gene's germline CDR1 is SGHVS and CDR2 FNYEAQ. Trimming pared 8 bases from V and 0 bases from J, leaving 11 bases between. CDR3 size: 14 residues. Here the CDR3 DNA reads TGTGCCAGCCGGGACACTCTCTCTGGAAACACCATATATTTT. Residues: CASRDTLSGNTIYF.

The gene calls are TRBV6-1 and TRBJ2-1; 8 bases agree with TRBD2. The CDR3 has 15 residues. J was trimmed by 6 bases and V by 6 bases; bases with no gene match: 10. Looked up from germline, CDR1 is MNHNS and CDR2 is SASEGT. CDR3 region: CASSLERLASNEQFF. In DNA form, the CDR3 reads TGTGCCAGCAGCTTAGAGAGACTAGCGTCCAATGAGCAGTTCTTC.

This chain links TRBV13 with TRBJ1-2; D may be TRBD1 (6 bases). V shed 7 bases and J shed 5 bases, with 14 bases lying between them. The CDR3 extends over 13 amino acids. CDR1 and CDR2 (germline): PRHDT, FYEKMQ (reference sequence). This chain's CDR3 is CASTRGGVYGYTF. The CDR3 nucleotides read TGTGCCAGCACCAGAGGGGGGGTGTATGGCTACACCTTC.

This clone was counted many times. The J gene is TRBJ2-1, the V gene TRBV5-4; tentatively, D is TRBD1 (6 bases). The CDR3 is 14 amino acids. Trimming pared 3 bases from V and 8 bases from J, leaving 15 bases between. From germline, CDR1 is SGHNT and CDR2 YYREEE (reference sequence). The CDR3 sequence is CASSWTEQPYEQFF. CDR3 sequence (DNA): TGTGCCAGCAGCTGGACAGAACAACCGTATGAGCAGTTCTTC.

Only one count was recorded for this clone. This chain joins TRBV19 and TRBJ2-6; D perhaps matches TRBD2 (5 bases). Germline loops: CDR1 LNHDA, CDR2 SQIVND (reference sequence). V was clipped by 5 bases and J by 2 bases, with 10 bases between them. The CDR3 extends over 15 amino acids. The CDR3 DNA reads as TGTGCCAGTAGTCCAAGGGAGCCTGGGGCCAACGTCCTGACTTTC. It specifies CASSPREPGANVLTF. The complete variable domain, with remaining parts taken from reference TRBV19 and TRBJ2-6, reads DGGITQSPKYLFRKEGQNVTLSCEQNLNHDAMYWYRQDPGQGLRLIYYSQIVNDFQKGDIAEGYSVSREKKESFPLTVTSAQKNPTAFYLCASSPREPGANVLTFGAGSRLTVL.

Here the CDR3 reads CASSLAGTGIGTEQYF. CDR3 in DNA: TGTGCCAGCAGCTTAGCCGGGACAGGAATAGGCACCGAGCAGTACTTC. The V call is TRBV7-2, the J call TRBJ2-7, with 8 bases matching TRBD1. CDR1 is SGHTA, CDR2 FQGNSA, per germline. V gave up 0 bases and J gave up 6 bases; unmatched junction bases: 10. This CDR3 comprises 16 residues.

CDR3 coding DNA: TGTGCCTGGAGCCGGGGTCTGTACGAGCAGTACTTC. This sequence encodes CAWSRGLYEQYF. The V call is TRBV30, the J call TRBJ2-7; D perhaps matches TRBD2 (5 bases). Trimming cost V 3 bases and J 4 bases, with 10 bases left between them. The germline V gene encodes CDR1 GTSNPN and CDR2 SVGIG (reference sequence). The CDR3 spans 12 residues.

This rearrangement joins TRBV7-3 to TRBJ2-7; 10 nucleotides match TRBD2. The CDR3 consists of 14 residues. The junction had 3 bases not matched to a gene; V was cut back by 5 bases and J by 2 bases. The germline gives CDR1 SGHTA, CDR2 FQGTGA. The chain's CDR3 is CASSIAGGPYEQYF. The CDR3 DNA is TGTGCCAGCAGCATAGCGGGAGGACCCTACGAGCAGTACTTC. Based on the CDR3 plus reference TRBV7-3 and TRBJ2-7, the full variable domain is GAGVSQTPSNKVTEKGKYVELRCDPISGHTALYWYRQSLGQGPEFLIYFQGTGAADDSGLPNDRFFAVRPEGSVSTLKIQRTERGDSAVYLCASSIAGGPYEQYFGPGTRLTVT.

This chain joins TRBV28 and TRBJ2-5, with 7 bases matching TRBD1. Germline V CDR1 and CDR2: MDHEN, SYDVKM. J lost 5 bases, V lost 7 bases, and 7 bases had no gene match. The CDR3 has 13 amino acids. The DNA of the CDR3 is TGTGCCAGCACGTCACAGGGGATTGAGACCCAGTACTTC. Encoded protein: CASTSQGIETQYF.

This rearrangement joins TRBV10-3 to TRBJ1-5; D possibly corresponds to TRBD1 (6 bases). Per germline, CDR1 ENHRY and CDR2 SYGVKD. The CDR3 sequence is 17 residues long. V lost 0 bases, J lost 8 bases, and 20 bases lay in between. CDR3 sequence: CAISESMTGDFFEPQHF. The DNA for the CDR3 is TGTGCCATCAGTGAGTCGATGACAGGAGATTTTTTTGAGCCCCAGCATTTT.

This rearrangement joins TRBV19 to TRBJ1-3, with D unresolved. V was cut by 2 bases and J by 0 bases, with 8 bases left in between. CDR3 length: 15 amino acids. Germline CDR1 reads LNHDA; CDR2 reads SQIVND (reference sequence). The CDR3 bases are TGTGCCAGTAGTATAAGACTCCCCTCTGGAAACACCATATATTTT. It encodes CASSIRLPSGNTIYF.

This clone was seen at least ten times. V gene TRBV6-4 combines with J gene TRBJ2-3; 8 nucleotides agree with TRBD2. CDR1 and CDR2 from the germline V gene are MRHNA and SNTAGT. The ends lost 0 bases at V and 4 bases at J; junction bases unmatched: 3. The CDR3 contains 15 residues. DNA of the CDR3: TGTGCCAGCAGTGACTCGACGGGGGGGCCAGATACGCAGTATTTT. This codes for CASSDSTGGPDTQYF.

The CDR3 DNA is TGCGCCAGCAGCAAGGGACTAGCAGGCCAAGAGACCCAGTACTTC. This codes for CASSKGLAGQETQYF. The chain combines TRBV10-1 with TRBJ2-5; 9 positions match TRBD2. J gave up 1 base and V 6 bases, and 6 bases lay outside the gene matches. CDR3 length: 15 amino acids. Per germline, CDR1 WNHNN and CDR2 SYGVQD (reference sequence).

The chain has TRBV27 and TRBJ2-7; a possible D gene is TRBD2 (6 bases). The V gene lost 3 bases and the J gene lost 3 bases, with 9 bases spanning the gap. Germline assignment: CDR1 MNHEY and CDR2 SMNVEV (reference sequence). This CDR3 spans 13 amino acids. CDR3 nucleotides: TGTGCCAGCAGTTTTGGGACTCACTACGAGCAGTACTTC. Translated, it gives CASSFGTHYEQYF.

The chain employs TRBV19 and TRBJ1-5; 7 bases fit TRBD1. The V gene's germline CDR1 is LNHDA and CDR2 SQIVND (reference sequence). This CDR3 has 15 residues. V shed 8 bases, J shed 0 bases, and the junction held 7 bases outside the gene matches. The CDR3, as DNA: TGTGCCAGTGGTAGGGGACAGTTTAGCAATCAGCCCCAGCATTTT. It translates to CASGRGQFSNQPQHF.